The clone carrying this T cell receptor beta chain has at least ten counts. Its antigen is not known. The germline V gene has CDR1 MDHEN and CDR2 SYDVKM. The CDR3 runs 18 residues. Trimming took off 5 bases at V and 3 bases at J, with 26 bases between the two ends. Relying on iRepertoire HTBI primers and Arm-PCR of CDR3 regions, the team built TCR beta libraries. In the authors' methods: In the combined samples, approximately 62 TRBV and 14 to 15 TRBJ segments were identified. Each CDR3 protein is one row after TCRdb ran MiXCR on the multiplex PCR reads. Here the V and J calls rest on TCRdb's processing, not on the authors' analysis. This table has roughly 450,000 distinct CDR3 sequences, about 20% appearing once. The data were taken from a study of regulatory T cells in long-lasting Graves disease. Study conclusions and caveats: Examination was confined to peripheral blood, excluding thyroid tissue.

Sample time point: persistent/refractory GD, antithyroid drugs over 5 years with positive TRAb. PBMC RNA served as the TCR library source. EDTA tubes collected nine milliliters of peripheral blood. The chain recombines TRBV28 with TRBJ2-7; the D gene is possibly TRBD2 (7 bases). This specimen was peripheral blood mononuclear cells (PBMCs), taken when the disease was refractory, from a patient treated with antithyroid drugs. This TCR was recovered from a female donor with Graves disease. The CDR3 DNA sequence: TGTGCCAGCAGTCCATCCCCCTTCGGGGGCGGGAGTGTCTACGAGCAGTACTTC. The encoded protein is CASSPSPFGGGSVYEQYF. Full variable domain (remainder filled in from reference TRBV28 and TRBJ2-7): DVKVTQSSRYLVKRTGEKVFLECVQDMDHENMFWYRQDPGLGLRLIYFSYDVKMKEKGDIPEGYSVSREKKERFSLILESASTNQTSMYLCASSPSPFGGGSVYEQYFGPGTRLTVT.